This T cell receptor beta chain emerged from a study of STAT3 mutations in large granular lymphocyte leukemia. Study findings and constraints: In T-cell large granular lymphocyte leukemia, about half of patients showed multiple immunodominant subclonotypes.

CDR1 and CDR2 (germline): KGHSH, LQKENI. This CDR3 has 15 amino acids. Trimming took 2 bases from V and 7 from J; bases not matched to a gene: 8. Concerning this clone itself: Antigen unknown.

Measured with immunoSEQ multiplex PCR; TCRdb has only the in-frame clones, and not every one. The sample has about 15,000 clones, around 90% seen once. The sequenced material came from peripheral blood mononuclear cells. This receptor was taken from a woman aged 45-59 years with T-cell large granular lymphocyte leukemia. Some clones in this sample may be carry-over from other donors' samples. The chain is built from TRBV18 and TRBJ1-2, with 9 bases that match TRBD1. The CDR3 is CASSPGGTGKGGYTF. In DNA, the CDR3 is TGTGCCAGCTCACCAGGCGGGACAGGGAAAGGTGGCTACACCTTC.